This T cell receptor beta chain was recorded in a study of cytotoxic CD8 clonotypes in ibrutinib-treated CLL. The overall study: Response samples were taken after a median of about 12 months on treatment, range 6 to 36.

This CDR3 is 16 amino acids long. V lost 4 bases, J lost 0 bases, and 13 bases lay in between. Germline V gene lookup returns CDR1 SNHLY and CDR2 FYNNEI. Sequencing was performed with immunoSEQ multiplex PCR; in TCRdb, only in-frame clones are kept and a portion is missing. The table includes almost 250,000 clones, 70% detected once. This TCR came from a human donor with chronic lymphocytic leukemia. The input for sequencing was PBMCs, taken after 24 months of ibrutinib treatment. The chain has TRBV2 and TRBJ1-5, with a tentative D call TRBD1 (5 bases). The CDR3 is CASSVQGSFSNQPQHF. DNA for the CDR3: TGTGCCAGCAGTGTTCAGGGATCGTTTAGCAATCAGCCCCAGCATTTT. Full variable domain (missing parts from reference TRBV2 and TRBJ1-5): EPEVTQTPSHQVTQMGQEVILRCVPISNHLYFYWYRQILGQKVEFLVSFYNNEISEKSEIFDDQFSVERPDGSNFTLKIRSTKLEDSAMYFCASSVQGSFSNQPQHFGDGTRLSIL.